The text below deals with one T cell receptor beta chain. Its antigen is unidentified. This entry comes from a study of T cell repertoires in cytomegalovirus infection. Across the study: HLA-C-restricted CMV epitopes, recently identified, and well-studied HLA-B-restricted ones were used by the study. Matching HLA type, along with CMV infection, was indicated by public TCR beta signatures. Regarding the study as a whole: The cumulative frequency of public TCR beta families identified carriers of CMV plus the relevant HLA.

Each CDR3 protein gets one entry after TCRdb re-called the reads with MiXCR. The sample comprises roughly 220,000 distinct CDR3 sequences, around 40% of which are singletons, and 55% to 70% rests with the top ten. V lost 3 bases, J lost 6 bases, and 9 bases lay in between. This CDR3 is built from 12 residues. The starting material was CD8+ T cells from cultured PBMCs, obtained from culture after CMV antigen stimulation. The V call is TRBV12-3 or TRBV12-4, the J call TRBJ2-7; tentative D call: TRBD2 (5 bases). This TCR derives from a human donor in good health (CMV status not recorded). Some clones in this sample may be carry-over from other donors' samples. CDR3 region: CASSLGAPEQYF. The CDR3 DNA sequence: TGTGCCAGCAGTTTGGGAGCACCCGAGCAGTACTTC.